In this sample, the clone carrying this T cell receptor (beta chain) turned up many times. The target antigen is unknown. Treatment noted: around 19 received Ad26.COV2.S at low or high dose, single or two shots; roughly 5 received placebo; per-sample allocation not given. Sampling took place 63 days after the first vaccine or placebo injection. Losses at the gene ends were 5 bases for V and 4 bases for J; bases not matched to a gene: 6. CDR1 and CDR2 (germline): MNHEY, SMNVEV (reference sequence). The CDR3 covers 16 residues. These data originate in a study of Ad26.COV2.S vaccination and SARS-CoV-2 variants. Study in general: Donor allocation was to the COV1001 Ad26.COV2.S trial arm.

Assay: immunoSEQ multiplex PCR; the TCRdb copy retains only in-frame clones and omits some. The sample records around 450,000 clones, 90% being singletons. Points from the study as a whole: Placebo recipients trailed vaccine recipients in spike-specific TCR breadth. From the TCR breadth and depth analyses, total T cell responses may have been underestimated. Considerable breadth of spike-specific CD8+ and CD4+ T cell responses has reportedly been documented following vaccination.

The TCR was taken from a person between 18 and 60 years old who received the Ad26.COV2.S COVID-19 vaccine or a placebo. The V and J genes are TRBV27 and TRBJ2-1, with TRBD2 matching 12 bases. This material consisted of peripheral blood, taken in a trial of Ad26.COV2.S vaccine versus placebo. CDR3 DNA sequence: TGTGCCAGCAGTACAGTCGGGACTAGCGGGTACAATGAGCAGTTCTTC. This codes for CASSTVGTSGYNEQFF.